This T cell receptor beta chain was identified during a study of CD8+CD57+ T cells in acquired aplastic anemia. Study-wide context: Mean yield of DNA from sorted CD4+ and CD8+ cells was roughly 3.4 ug. Whole-study findings and limits: Researchers reported that CD8+ Simpson's diversity was not significantly different in patients versus controls. Researchers report that fewer than 35 CD8+ CDR3 sequences appeared in both patients and controls.

Profiles of TCR beta VDJ and CDR3 were generated from a genomic DNA template. TCRdb passed the reads through MiXCR, listing each CDR3 protein once. The repertoire has hundreds of thousands of distinct CDR3 sequences, around 33% of them found once; the top ten carry around 0.82%. This clonotype was counted ten times or more. Its target is unknown. It was patients with CD8+CD57+ cell expansion by flow cytometry who were chosen for sequencing. Patients, without exception, had severe acquired aplastic anemia. Trimming cost V 1 base and J 5 bases, with 13 bases left between them. The CDR3 extends over 15 amino acids. The germline V gene has CDR1 MGHDK and CDR2 SYGVNS.

The chain uses TRBV25-1 and TRBJ2-3; possible D gene TRBD2, 5 bases. The sequenced sample was sorted CD4+, CD8+, or CD8+CD57+ T cells (not recorded which) from PBMCs. The receptor comes from a human donor with aplastic anemia. The CDR3 is CASSELSGSRDTQYF. The CDR3 DNA reads as TGTGCCAGCAGTGAATTGAGCGGATCTCGAGATACGCAGTATTTT.